The rows below give T cell receptor beta chains drawn from one sample of a study of neurological immune-mediated disorders. From the 5' RACE reads, TCRdb called clonotypes with MiXCR, one entry per CDR3 protein. The table records 24,000 or so distinct CDR3 sequences, less than 2.5% of them present only once. The source material was PBMCs. These receptors originate from a woman aged 50 to 60 with multiple sclerosis. The CDR3 runs from the conserved cysteine through the conserved F or W. A row's size may be missing; if present it is once, few, many or a size class.

clone_size j_call v_call cdr3_aa
many TRBJ1-2 TRBV4-1 CASSQDQGRGNRGYTF
many TRBJ2-1 TRBV20-1 CSARVGIGNNEQFF
many TRBJ2-3 TRBV2 CASRSSGGATDTQYF
many TRBJ2-5 TRBV29-1 CSVGLAGGGETQYF
many TRBJ2-1 TRBV7-2 CASSPELLANEQFF
medium-sized TRBJ2-4 TRBV28 CASSLEGPIGNIQYF
many TRBJ1-2 TRBV10-3 CAISGTGVYGYTF
many TRBJ1-1 TRBV5-1 CASSLGAGMDTEAFF
many TRBJ1-2 TRBV29-1 CSVDGTGGFGYTF
many TRBJ2-1 TRBV7-9 CASSPRDRSYNEQFF
. TRBJ2-2 TRBV10-3 CAISGDGTEGTGELFF
many TRBJ2-3 TRBV20-1 CSAPGQPRTDTQYF
many TRBJ2-1 TRBV25-1 CASSEAHRDEQFF
many TRBJ2-3 TRBV20-1 CSARVGGTDTQYF
many TRBJ2-7 TRBV3-1 CASSQGDRGYEQYF
many TRBJ1-1 TRBV29-1 CSVERTLTEAFF
many TRBJ1-6 TRBV4-1 CASSLGGGSPLHF
many TRBJ1-1 TRBV10-3 CAISPGTEAFF